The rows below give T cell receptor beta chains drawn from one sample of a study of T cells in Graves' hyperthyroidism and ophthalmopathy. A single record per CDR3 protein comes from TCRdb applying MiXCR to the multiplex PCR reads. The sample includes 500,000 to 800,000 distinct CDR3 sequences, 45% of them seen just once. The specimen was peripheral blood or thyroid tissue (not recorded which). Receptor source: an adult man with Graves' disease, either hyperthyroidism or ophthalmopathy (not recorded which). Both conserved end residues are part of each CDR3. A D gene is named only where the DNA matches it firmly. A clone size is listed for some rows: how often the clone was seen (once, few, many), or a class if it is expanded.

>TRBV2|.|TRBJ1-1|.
CASSWGIGTEAFF
TGTGCCAGCAGTTGGGGGATCGGTACTGAAGCTTTCTTT
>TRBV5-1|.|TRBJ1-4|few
CASRYGGEAWEKLFF
TGTGCCAGCAGATATGGCGGTGAGGCTTGGGAAAAACTGTTTTTT
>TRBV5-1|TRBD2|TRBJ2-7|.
CASSWGLAGVYEQYF
TGCGCCAGCAGCTGGGGACTAGCGGGGGTCTACGAGCAGTACTTC
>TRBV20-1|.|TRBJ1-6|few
CSARRTDDNSPLHF
TGCAGTGCTAGACGGACAGACGATAATTCACCCCTCCACTTT
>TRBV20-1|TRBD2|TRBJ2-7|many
CSASQSGRGYEQYF
TGCAGTGCTAGTCAGAGCGGGAGGGGTTACGAGCAGTACTTC
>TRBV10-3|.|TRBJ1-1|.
CASKPAGNSGTEAFF
TGTGCCAGCAAGCCCGCCGGGAACTCAGGCACTGAAGCTTTCTTT
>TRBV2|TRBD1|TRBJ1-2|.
CASREPGQGYGYTF
TGTGCCAGCAGAGAACCGGGACAGGGGTATGGCTACACCTTC
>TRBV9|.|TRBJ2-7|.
CASSASGSYEQYF
TGTGCCAGCAGCGCCTCAGGGTCCTACGAGCAGTACTTC
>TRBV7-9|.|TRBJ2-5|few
CASSLFGSQETQYF
TGTGCCAGCAGCTTATTCGGAAGTCAAGAGACCCAGTACTTC
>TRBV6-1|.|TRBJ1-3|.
CAAGRSTDSGNTIYF
TGTGCCGCAGGAAGATCGACTGACTCTGGAAACACCATATATTTT
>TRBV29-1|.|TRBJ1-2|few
CSVGFGGLPGTPYGYTF
TGCAGCGTTGGGTTTGGAGGGCTGCCGGGGACCCCTTATGGCTACACCTTC
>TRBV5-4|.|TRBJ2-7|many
CASSDQGYEQYF
TGTGCCAGCAGCGACCAGGGCTACGAGCAGTACTTC
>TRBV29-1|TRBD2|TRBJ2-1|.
CSARLALNSYNEQFF
TGCAGCGCCCGACTAGCCCTTAACTCCTACAATGAGCAGTTCTTC
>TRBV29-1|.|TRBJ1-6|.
CSAGARSPLHF
TGCAGCGCTGGGGCTAGGTCACCCCTCCACTTT
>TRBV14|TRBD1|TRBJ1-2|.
CASSHPGQGFYGYTF
TGTGCCAGCAGCCACCCGGGACAGGGATTCTATGGCTACACCTTC
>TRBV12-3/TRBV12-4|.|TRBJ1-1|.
CASSLFPGNTEAFF
TGTGCCAGCAGTTTATTCCCAGGGAACACTGAAGCTTTCTTT
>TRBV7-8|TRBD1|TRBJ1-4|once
CASSPGQGITEKLFF
TGTGCCAGCAGCCCGGGACAGGGGATCACTGAAAAACTGTTTTTT
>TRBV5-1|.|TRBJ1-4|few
CASSPVDPEKLFF
TGCGCCAGCAGCCCCGTGGACCCAGAAAAACTGTTTTTT
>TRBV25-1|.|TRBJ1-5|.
CASSEGRGYSNQPQHF
TGTGCCAGCAGTGAAGGTCGAGGATATAGCAATCAGCCCCAGCATTTT
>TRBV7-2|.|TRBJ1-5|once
CASSDTQVLWGQPQHF
TGTGCCAGCAGTGACACACAGGTGCTCTGGGGACAGCCCCAGCATTTT
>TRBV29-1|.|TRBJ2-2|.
CSAQNGELFF
TGCAGCGCTCAAAACGGGGAGCTGTTTTTT
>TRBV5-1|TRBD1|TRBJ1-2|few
CASSLDGTGVNGYTF
TGCGCCAGCAGCTTGGATGGGACAGGGGTAAATGGCTACACCTTC
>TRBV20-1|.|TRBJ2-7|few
CSARDSVAGRQYF
TGCAGTGCTAGAGATTCCGTGGCAGGGCGACAGTACTTC
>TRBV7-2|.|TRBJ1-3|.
CAVQGQGHTIYF
TGTGCCGTCCAGGGGCAGGGACACACCATATATTTT
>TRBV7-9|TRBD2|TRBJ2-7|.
CASSSGTSGVSYEQYF
TGTGCCAGCAGCTCGGGGACTAGCGGGGTCTCCTACGAGCAGTACTTC
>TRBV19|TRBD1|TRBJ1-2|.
CASSNGQGVGYGYTF
TGTGCCAGTAGTAACGGACAGGGAGTGGGCTATGGCTACACCTTC
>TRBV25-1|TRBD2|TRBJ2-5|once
CASSARVAGVGETQYF
TGTGCCAGCAGTGCTAGAGTGGCGGGGGTCGGAGAGACCCAGTACTTC
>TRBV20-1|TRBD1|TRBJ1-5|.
CSARHERDRGNQPQHF
TGCAGTGCTAGGCACGAACGGGACAGGGGGAATCAGCCCCAGCATTTT
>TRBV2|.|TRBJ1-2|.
CASSKPSGYGYTF
TGTGCCAGCAGTAAACCGAGCGGGTATGGCTACACCTTC
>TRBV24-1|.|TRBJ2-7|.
CASSLTYYEQYF
TGTGCCAGCAGTTTAACCTACTACGAGCAGTACTTC
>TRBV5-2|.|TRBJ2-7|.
CASDTGNEQYF
TGTGCCAGCGACACAGGGAACGAGCAGTACTTC
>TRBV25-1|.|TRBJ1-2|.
CASSPSGQRVYGYTF
TGTGCCAGCAGCCCGTCCGGACAGCGAGTCTATGGCTACACCTTC
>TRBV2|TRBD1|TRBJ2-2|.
CASTLGGRSGRVTGELFF
TGTGCCAGCACCTTAGGGGGCCGTTCGGGCAGGGTCACCGGGGAGCTGTTTTTT
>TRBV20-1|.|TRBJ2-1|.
CSARALRGQGEQFF
TGCAGTGCTAGAGCCCTACGGGGGCAGGGTGAGCAGTTCTTC
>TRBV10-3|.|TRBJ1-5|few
CAISEVNTGPNQPQHF
TGTGCCATCAGTGAGGTCAACACAGGCCCCAATCAGCCCCAGCATTTT
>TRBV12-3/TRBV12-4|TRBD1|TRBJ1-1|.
CASSLAGQFAAFF
TGTGCCAGCAGTTTAGCGGGACAGTTTGCAGCTTTCTTT
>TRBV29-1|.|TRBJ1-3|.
CSVEEGISGNTIYF
TGCAGCGTTGAAGAGGGAATTTCTGGAAACACCATATATTTT
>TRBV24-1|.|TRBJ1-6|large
CATSEYAGSPLHF
TGTGCCACCAGTGAATACGCAGGATCACCCCTCCACTTT
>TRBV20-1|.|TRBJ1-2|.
CSARKTNRYGYTF
TGCAGTGCAAGAAAGACAAACCGGTATGGCTACACCTTC
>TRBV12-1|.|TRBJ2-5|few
CASSFDRGNQYF
TGTGCCAGCAGCTTTGACAGGGGTAATCAGTACTTC
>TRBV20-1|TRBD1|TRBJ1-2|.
CSAIGQDYGYTF
TGCAGTGCGATTGGACAGGACTATGGCTACACCTTC
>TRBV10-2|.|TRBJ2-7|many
CASSEALRGEQYF
TGCGCCAGCAGTGAGGCCCTCCGGGGCGAGCAGTACTTC
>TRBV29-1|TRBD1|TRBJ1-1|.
CSVEARGHTEAFF
TGCAGCGTTGAAGCCAGGGGGCACACTGAAGCTTTCTTT
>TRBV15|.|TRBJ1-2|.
CAPTATGRGGYTF
TGTGCCCCTACAGCTACAGGGAGGGGAGGCTACACCTTC
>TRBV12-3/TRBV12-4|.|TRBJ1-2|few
CASSLGLGKAYTF
TGTGCCAGCAGTTTAGGACTAGGGAAAGCTTACACCTTC
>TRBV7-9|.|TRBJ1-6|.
CASSSHDLQVDSPLHF
TGTGCCAGCAGCTCGCACGACCTACAGGTTGATTCACCCCTCCACTTT
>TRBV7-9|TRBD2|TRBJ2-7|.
CASSLGTSEKQYF
TGTGCCAGCAGCTTAGGGACTAGCGAGAAGCAGTACTTC
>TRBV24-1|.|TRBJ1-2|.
CATSDGQGYGYTF
TGTGCCACCAGTGATGGTCAGGGGTATGGCTACACCTTC
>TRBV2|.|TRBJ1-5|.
CASSFSPASNQPQHF
TGTGCCAGCAGTTTCTCTCCGGCCAGCAATCAGCCCCAGCATTTT